The 27 T cell receptor beta chains reported below all come from one sample, sequenced in a study of OX40 agonist ivuxolimab in advanced cancers. Some clones are missing from TCRdb's copy, which holds only in-frame ones; the method was immunoSEQ multiplex PCR. There are 70,000 to 90,000 clones in the sample; 75% to 90% occur only once, and under 0.4% lies in the top ten. Specimen: CD4+ or CD8+ T cells sorted from blood, collected in a trial of the OX40 agonist ivuxolimab. The receptors stem from an adult with an advanced solid tumor such as melanoma, head and neck, liver or kidney cancer.

This chain connects TRBV7-2 to TRBJ2-7; 9 nucleotides agree with TRBD2. V lost 1 base to trimming and J lost 4 bases; unmatched junction nucleotides: 14. Germline V gene sequence: CDR1 SGHTA, CDR2 FQGNSA. CDR3 length equals 18 residues. The CDR3 loop is CASSLVGSAGGPGYEQYF. As DNA, the CDR3 is TGTGCCAGCAGCTTAGTAGGGAGCGCGGGAGGGCCGGGGTACGAGCAGTACTTC.

V gene TRBV19 combines with J gene TRBJ1-5, with 7 bases identical to TRBD1. From germline, CDR1 is LNHDA and CDR2 SQIVND (reference sequence). The CDR3 consists of 16 residues. V dropped 4 bases and J dropped 2; count of bases not matched to a gene: 8. CDR3 in DNA: TGTGCCAGTAGTACGCCAGGGGGTGATGGCAATCAGCCCCAGCATTTT. Translation: CASSTPGGDGNQPQHF.

V is TRBV7-9 and J is TRBJ2-5; 10 bases map to TRBD2. CDR3 length: 15 amino acids. The germline CDR1 and CDR2 sequences are SEHNR and FQNEAQ (reference sequence). After removal of 6 bases from V and 3 bases from J, the junction contained 7 bases not matched to a gene. In DNA, the CDR3 is TGTGCCAGCAGTCGAGACCTAGCGGGAGAAGAGACCCAGTACTTC. Amino acids: CASSRDLAGEETQYF.

V usage is TRBV2 and J usage is TRBJ1-2; 8 positions match TRBD1. With V trimmed by 6 bases and J by 7 bases, 13 bases remained unmatched. The CDR3 covers 15 residues. CDR1 SNHLY and CDR2 FYNNEI come from the germline V gene. The CDR3 sequence is CASSLGQGGSFGYTF. CDR3 in DNA: TGTGCCAGCAGCCTCGGACAGGGCGGATCTTTTGGCTACACCTTC.

The V and J genes are TRBV16 and TRBJ2-1; maybe TRBD1 (6 bases). Trimming left V 4 bases short and J 8 bases short, with 15 bases between. The CDR3 loop spans 14 amino acids. Germline CDR1 and CDR2: KGHSY and FQNENV. The DNA for the CDR3 is TGTGCCAGCAGCCTAACAGGGAACTCCCATGAGCAGTTCTTC. It encodes CASSLTGNSHEQFF.

This clone was recorded a few times. This sequence joins TRBV7-9 and TRBJ1-2; no clear D gene. Germline V gene lookup returns CDR1 SEHNR and CDR2 FQNEAQ (reference sequence). The V end lost 0 bases, the J end lost 4 bases, and 12 bases lay between the germline ends. The CDR3 extends over 15 amino acids. CDR3 DNA sequence: TGTGCCAGCAGCTTAGCTCAGGTCAACCTCTATGGCTACACCTTC. Its protein is CASSLAQVNLYGYTF.

The V gene is TRBV19, the J gene TRBJ1-2; a weak D match, TRBD1 (5 bases). This CDR3 spans 14 amino acids. CDR1 LNHDA and CDR2 SQIVND come from the germline V gene (reference sequence). Trimming took 3 bases from V and 5 from J, leaving 13 bases between them. In DNA form, the CDR3 reads TGTGCCAGTAGTATTGGTCAGGGAAGTTATGGCTACACCTTC. This sequence encodes CASSIGQGSYGYTF.

The chain combines TRBV2 with TRBJ1-4; 7 positions match TRBD1. The CDR3 has 15 residues. CDR1 is SNHLY and CDR2 is FYNNEI in the germline V gene. Trimming took 6 bases from V and 4 from J; bases not matched to a gene: 8. The CDR3 nucleotides read TGTGCCAGCAGCGTACCACAGGGGAATAATGAAAAACTGTTTTTT. Amino acids: CASSVPQGNNEKLFF.

CDR3 protein: CASRSGLAGVEQYF. The CDR3 coding sequence is TGTGCCAGCAGATCCGGACTAGCGGGAGTCGAGCAGTACTTC. The chain combines TRBV6-5 with TRBJ2-7; 13 bases are a match to TRBD2. CDR3 length: 14 residues. Looked up from germline, CDR1 is MNHEY and CDR2 is SVGAGI. The ends lost 6 bases at V and 6 bases at J; junction bases unmatched: 5.

The V and J genes are TRBV28 and TRBJ2-5, with 8 bases matching TRBD2. The junction had 20 bases not matched to a gene; V was cut back by 7 bases and J by 4 bases. CDR1 MDHEN and CDR2 SYDVKM come from the germline V gene. This CDR3 comprises 18 residues. CDR3: CASTLIGFQRETRETQYF. As DNA, the CDR3 is TGTGCCAGCACCCTGATCGGTTTTCAGCGGGAGACCCGAGAGACCCAGTACTTC. The whole variable domain, filled in from reference TRBV28 and TRBJ2-5, reads DVKVTQSSRYLVKRTGEKVFLECVQDMDHENMFWYRQDPGLGLRLIYFSYDVKMKEKGDIPEGYSVSREKKERFSLILESASTNQTSMYLCASTLIGFQRETRETQYFGPGTRLLVL.

This rearrangement joins TRBV5-5 to TRBJ1-1; no definite D call. Germline CDR1 is SGHKS and CDR2 is YYEKEE (reference sequence). Trimming cost V 2 bases and J 5 bases, with 7 bases left between them. CDR3 length: 12 amino acids. The CDR3 reads CASSFTETEAFF. CDR3 DNA: TGTGCCAGCAGCTTCACGGAGACTGAAGCTTTCTTT. Full variable domain (remainder filled in from reference TRBV5-5 and TRBJ1-1): DAGVTQSPTHLIKTRGQQVTLRCSPISGHKSVSWYQQVLGQGPQFIFQYYEKEERGRGNFPDRFSARQFPNYSSELNVNALLLGDSALYLCASSFTETEAFFGQGTRLTVV.

This sequence joins TRBV18 and TRBJ2-7; 8 positions match TRBD1. The junction had 7 bases not matched to a gene; V was cut back by 5 bases and J by 1 base. From germline, CDR1 is KGHSH and CDR2 LQKENI. The CDR3 covers 15 residues. The CDR3 sequence is CASSATDRESYEQYF. Here the CDR3 DNA reads TGTGCCAGCTCAGCCACGGACAGGGAGTCCTACGAGCAGTACTTC.

This chain connects TRBV7-9 to TRBJ2-2; 11 nucleotides agree with TRBD2. The CDR3 is 16 residues long. With V trimmed by 8 bases and J by 0 bases, 5 bases remained unmatched. The V gene's germline CDR1 is SEHNR and CDR2 FQNEAQ (reference sequence). The CDR3 coding sequence is TGTGCCAGCCTACCGGGACTAGCGGCGAACACCGGGGAGCTGTTTTTT. Its translation is CASLPGLAANTGELFF.

The chain is built from TRBV19 and TRBJ2-5, with D unclear. Germline assignment: CDR1 LNHDA and CDR2 SQIVND (reference sequence). The CDR3 contains 12 residues. The ends were cut back, 10 bases at V and 5 bases at J, with 14 bases in the middle. CDR3 loop: CATRAPAETQYF. Written as DNA, the CDR3 is TGTGCCACTAGGGCACCTGCGGAGACCCAGTACTTC.

The V gene is TRBV11-3, the J gene TRBJ2-7, with TRBD2 matching 7 bases. The CDR3 has 18 amino acids. Per the germline V gene, CDR1 is SGHNT and CDR2 is YENEEA. J gave up 9 bases and V 0 bases, and 20 bases lay outside the gene matches. CDR3 protein: CASSLEGGRGDYLPWQYF. The CDR3 DNA follows: TGTGCCAGCAGCTTAGAGGGAGGACGGGGGGACTACCTACCTTGGCAGTACTTC.

This rearrangement joins TRBV5-8 to TRBJ2-7; 8 bases are shared with TRBD2. The V segment lost 2 bases and the J segment 3 bases; nucleotides outside the gene matches: 7. The CDR3 loop spans 15 amino acids. Germline values: CDR1 SGHTS, CDR2 YDEGEE. The CDR3 nucleotides read TGTGCCAGCAGCTTTTACACTAGCGGAGGCTACGAGCAGTACTTC. It yields the protein CASSFYTSGGYEQYF.

This rearrangement joins TRBV5-1 to TRBJ2-5, with 8 bases aligning to TRBD1. With 0 bases clipped from V and 2 bases from J, the junction kept 6 bases outside the gene matches. The CDR3 runs 16 residues. Germline V lookup: CDR1 SGHRS, CDR2 YFSETQ. The CDR3 region is CASSLGPTGAQETQYF. CDR3 bases: TGCGCCAGCAGCTTGGGCCCGACAGGGGCGCAAGAGACCCAGTACTTC.

The chain couples TRBV5-1 to TRBJ2-5; D not certain. The V gene lost 0 bases and the J gene lost 0 bases, with 9 bases spanning the gap. The CDR3 is 15 residues long. In germline, CDR1 is SGHRS, CDR2 YFSETQ. As DNA, the CDR3 is TGCGCCAGCAGCTTGGCTCGCCAGAACCAAGAGACCCAGTACTTC. It codes for CASSLARQNQETQYF.

This clone was detected once. J is TRBJ2-1 and V is TRBV19, with TRBD2 identical over 7 bases. CDR3 length: 13 residues. Germline V gene sequence: CDR1 LNHDA, CDR2 SQIVND (reference sequence). J was trimmed by 4 bases and V by 6 bases; bases with no gene match: 3. CDR3 amino acids: CASSGRTYNEQFF. CDR3 coding DNA: TGTGCCAGTAGCGGGAGGACGTACAATGAGCAGTTCTTC.

V gene TRBV10-3 combines with J gene TRBJ1-2, with D hard to call. The V gene's germline CDR1 is ENHRY and CDR2 SYGVKD. V dropped 2 bases and J dropped 8 bases, with 21 bases sitting between them. The CDR3 totals 16 residues. This CDR3 is CAISETPGGGGWGYTF. DNA for the CDR3: TGTGCCATCAGTGAGACCCCCGGAGGCGGCGGATGGGGCTACACCTTC.

The chain links TRBV12-5 to TRBJ1-1, with TRBD1 matching 10 bases. V shed 4 bases, J shed 5 bases, and the junction held 25 bases outside the gene matches. Germline-derived CDR1 and CDR2 are LGHNT and FRNRAP. This CDR3 has 21 residues. The CDR3 bases are TGTGCTAGTGGTTCAAACCTTAAATCGGGACAGGGGCTGAAGGTTTGGACTGAAGCTTTCTTT. This encodes CASGSNLKSGQGLKVWTEAFF.

The chain joins TRBV2 to TRBJ2-1; 10 nucleotides agree with TRBD2. The CDR3 is made up of 15 amino acids. Trimming cost V 6 bases and J 2 bases; bases outside gene matches: 4. CDR1 is SNHLY, CDR2 FYNNEI, per germline. The CDR3 loop reads CASSVAGGPYNEQFF. DNA for the CDR3: TGTGCCAGCAGCGTAGCGGGAGGCCCCTACAATGAGCAGTTCTTC.

This chain uses TRBV5-1 with TRBJ2-7, with 10 nucleotides matching TRBD1. Trimming at V came to 4 bases and at J to 4 bases, leaving 8 bases not matched to a gene. There are 15 residues in the CDR3. The V gene's germline CDR1 is SGHRS and CDR2 YFSETQ. The CDR3 sequence: CASSRERTGGYEQYF. Here the CDR3 DNA reads TGCGCCAGCAGCAGGGAGAGGACAGGGGGGTACGAGCAGTACTTC.

V gene TRBV6-5 combines with J gene TRBJ2-5, with D perhaps matching TRBD1 (5 bases). Germline CDR1 reads MNHEY; CDR2 reads SVGAGI. The CDR3 has 15 amino acids. V was trimmed by 7 bases and J by 1 base, leaving 16 bases between them. The CDR3 here is CASTSGRTLQETQYF. The DNA for the CDR3 is TGTGCCAGCACCTCAGGGCGAACCCTCCAAGAGACCCAGTACTTC.

The V gene is TRBV6-1, the J gene TRBJ1-1; no firm D call. The CDR3 spans 13 residues. The germline V and J ends were trimmed by 10 bases and 1 base, with 13 bases remaining between them. CDR1 is MNHNS, CDR2 SASEGT, per germline. This CDR3 is CAIHSIRNTEAFF. CDR3 nucleotides: TGTGCCATACACAGCATCCGGAACACTGAAGCTTTCTTT.

This clone was seen only once. The genes are TRBV5-1 and TRBJ2-7; 12 positions agree with TRBD1. From germline, CDR1 is SGHRS and CDR2 YFSETQ. The V segment lost 5 bases and the J segment 3 bases; nucleotides outside the gene matches: 9. This CDR3 has 16 amino acids. For the CDR3, the DNA is TGCGCCAGCAGGACGGGACAGGGGGCCGCCAGCTACGAGCAGTACTTC. Residues: CASRTGQGAASYEQYF.

This rearrangement joins TRBV6-5 to TRBJ1-3; 8 positions match TRBD1. V dropped 6 bases and J dropped 2; count of bases not matched to a gene: 3. Germline CDR1 MNHEY, CDR2 SVGAGI. The CDR3 extends over 14 amino acids. The CDR3 region is CASRRDRTGNTIYF. The DNA for the CDR3 is TGTGCCAGCAGGCGGGACAGGACTGGAAACACCATATATTTT.